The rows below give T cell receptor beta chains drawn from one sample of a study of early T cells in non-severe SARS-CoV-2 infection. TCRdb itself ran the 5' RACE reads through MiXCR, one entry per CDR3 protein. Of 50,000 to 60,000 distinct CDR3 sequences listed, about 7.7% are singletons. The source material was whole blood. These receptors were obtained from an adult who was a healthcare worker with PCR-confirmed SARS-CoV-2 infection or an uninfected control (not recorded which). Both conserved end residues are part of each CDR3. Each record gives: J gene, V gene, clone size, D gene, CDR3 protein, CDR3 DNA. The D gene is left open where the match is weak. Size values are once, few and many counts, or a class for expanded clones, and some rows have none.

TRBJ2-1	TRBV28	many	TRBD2	CASSLLAGGYAEQFF	TGTGCCAGCAGTTTACTAGCGGGAGGGTACGCTGAGCAGTTCTTC
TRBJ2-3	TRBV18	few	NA	CASSPQAGGTDTQYF	TGTGCCAGCTCACCACAGGCAGGGGGCACAGATACGCAGTATTTT
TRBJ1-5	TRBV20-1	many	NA	CSARAPWGYSNQPQHF	TGCAGTGCTAGAGCCCCGTGGGGGTATAGCAATCAGCCCCAGCATTTT
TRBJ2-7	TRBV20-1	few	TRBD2	CSARDRTSGSYEQYF	TGCAGTGCTAGAGATCGGACTAGCGGCAGCTACGAGCAGTACTTC
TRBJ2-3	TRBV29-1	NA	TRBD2	CSVGPAGGRVDTQYF	TGCAGCGTTGGTCCAGCGGGAGGGAGGGTAGATACGCAGTATTTT
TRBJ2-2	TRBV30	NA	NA	CACSVIRTGELFF	TGTGCCTGTAGTGTAATAAGGACCGGGGAGCTGTTTTTT
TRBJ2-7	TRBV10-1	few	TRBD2	CASSESNPSGMNYEQYF	TGCGCCAGCAGTGAGTCGAATCCTAGCGGGATGAACTACGAGCAGTACTTC
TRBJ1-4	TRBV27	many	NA	CASSQIPGQSATNEKLFF	TGTGCCAGCAGCCAAATCCCCGGACAGAGTGCAACTAATGAAAAACTGTTTTTT
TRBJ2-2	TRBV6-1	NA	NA	CASRGGRLDTGELFF	TGTGCCAGCAGAGGGGGGAGATTGGACACCGGGGAGCTGTTTTTT
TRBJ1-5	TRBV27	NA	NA	CASSLRGTDQPQHF	TGTGCCAGCAGTTTGCGGGGGACGGATCAGCCCCAGCATTTT
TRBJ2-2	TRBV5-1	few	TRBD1	CASTRTGMNTGELFF	TGCGCCAGCACCAGGACAGGGATGAACACCGGGGAGCTGTTTTTT
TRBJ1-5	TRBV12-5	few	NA	CASGPPGGPQHF	TGTGCTAGTGGTCCCCCGGGGGGGCCCCAGCATTTT
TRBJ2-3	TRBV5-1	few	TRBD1	CASSLAPDRGRGTQYF	TGCGCCAGCAGCTTGGCCCCCGACAGGGGGCGCGGTACGCAGTATTTT
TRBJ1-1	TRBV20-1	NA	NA	CSGKRQGVEAFF	TGCAGTGGTAAAAGGCAGGGCGTAGAAGCTTTCTTT
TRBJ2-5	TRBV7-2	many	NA	CASSLTPQETQYF	TGTGCCAGCAGCTTAACCCCCCAAGAGACCCAGTACTTC
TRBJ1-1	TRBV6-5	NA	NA	CASSYDGHQNTEAFF	TGTGCCAGCAGTTACGACGGACACCAAAACACTGAAGCTTTCTTT
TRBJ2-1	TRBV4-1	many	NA	CASSPAGLRDEQFF	TGCGCCAGCAGCCCTGCTGGACTACGAGATGAGCAGTTCTTC
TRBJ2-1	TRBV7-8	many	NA	CASSAGTTRVQFF	TGTGCCAGCAGCGCTGGGACCACGAGGGTGCAGTTCTTC
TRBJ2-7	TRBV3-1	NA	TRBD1	CASSKGAREQYF	TGTGCCAGCAGCAAGGGGGCGCGAGAGCAGTACTTC
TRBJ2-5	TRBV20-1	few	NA	CSARDEQTKETQYF	TGCAGTGCTAGAGATGAACAGACTAAAGAGACCCAGTACTTC
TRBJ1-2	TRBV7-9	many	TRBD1	CASSSDREVVGYTF	TGTGCCAGCAGTTCCGACAGGGAGGTCGTAGGCTACACCTTC
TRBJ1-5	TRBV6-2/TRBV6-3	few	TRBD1	CASSLTGISNQPQHF	TGTGCCAGCAGCCTGACAGGGATTAGCAATCAGCCCCAGCATTTT
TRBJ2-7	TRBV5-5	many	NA	CASSLQGSYEQYF	TGTGCCAGCAGCTTGCAGGGGTCCTACGAGCAGTACTTC
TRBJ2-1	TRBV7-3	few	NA	CASSLIGASYNEQFF	TGTGCCAGCAGCCTCATTGGGGCCTCCTACAATGAGCAGTTCTTC
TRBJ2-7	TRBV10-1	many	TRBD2	CASSEGQRESEEQYF	TGCGCCAGCAGTGAGGGGCAGCGGGAGTCGGAAGAGCAGTACTTC
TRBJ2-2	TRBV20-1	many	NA	CSAPWVEYTGELFF	TGCAGTGCCCCATGGGTAGAATACACCGGGGAGCTGTTTTTT
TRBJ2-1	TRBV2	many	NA	CASSARLKGNEQFF	TGTGCCAGCAGTGCCAGACTTAAAGGCAATGAGCAGTTCTTC
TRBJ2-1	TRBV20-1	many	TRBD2	CSARGTSVYNEQFF	TGCAGTGCTAGAGGGACTAGCGTCTACAATGAGCAGTTCTTC
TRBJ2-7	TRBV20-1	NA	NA	CSAWSFLEREQYF	TGCAGTGCTTGGAGCTTTTTGGAACGCGAGCAGTACTTC
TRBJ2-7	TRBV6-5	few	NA	CASSSGPHSREQYF	TGTGCCAGCAGCTCCGGACCGCATTCCCGTGAGCAGTACTTC
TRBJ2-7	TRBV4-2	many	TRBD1	CASSQNLPGQGFNEQYF	TGTGCCAGCAGCCAAAATCTTCCGGGACAGGGGTTCAACGAGCAGTACTTC
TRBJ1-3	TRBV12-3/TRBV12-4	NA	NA	CASSLILGNTIYF	TGTGCCAGCAGTTTAATCTTGGGAAACACCATATATTTT
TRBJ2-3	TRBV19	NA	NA	CASSIAGADTQYF	TGTGCCAGTAGTATAGCGGGAGCAGATACGCAGTATTTT
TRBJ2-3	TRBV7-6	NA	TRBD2	CASSSLAGPTDTQYF	TGTGCCAGCAGCTCCTTAGCGGGACCCACAGACACGCAGTATTTT
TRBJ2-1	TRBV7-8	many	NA	CASSLDRYNEQFF	TGTGCCAGCAGCTTGGACCGCTACAATGAGCAGTTCTTC
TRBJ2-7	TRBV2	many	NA	CASSPQEAQQQYF	TGTGCCAGCAGCCCGCAGGAGGCCCAGCAGCAGTACTTC
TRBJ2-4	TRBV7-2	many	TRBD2	CASSYQTSINIQYF	TGTGCCAGCAGCTACCAGACTAGCATAAACATTCAGTACTTC
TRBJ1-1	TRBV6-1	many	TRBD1	CASSSRTGSTEAFF	TGTGCCAGCAGTTCCAGGACAGGGAGCACTGAAGCTTTCTTT
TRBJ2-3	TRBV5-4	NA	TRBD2	CASSLKLAGADTQYF	TGTGCCAGCAGCTTGAAACTAGCGGGAGCAGATACGCAGTATTTT
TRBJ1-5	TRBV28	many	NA	CASSSPGLGGPQHF	TGTGCCAGCAGTTCTCCGGGACTAGGGGGGCCCCAGCATTTT
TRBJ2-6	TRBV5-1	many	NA	CASSQLQDNGANVLTF	TGCGCCAGCAGTCAACTACAGGATAATGGGGCCAACGTCCTGACTTTC
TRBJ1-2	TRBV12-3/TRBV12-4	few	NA	CASSLAAGVNGYTF	TGTGCCAGCAGTTTAGCGGCAGGGGTAAATGGCTACACCTTC
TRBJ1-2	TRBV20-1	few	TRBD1	CSARVRTGNYGYTF	TGCAGTGCTAGAGTGAGGACAGGCAACTATGGCTACACCTTC
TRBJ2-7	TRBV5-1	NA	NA	CASSFGGGYEQYF	TGCGCCAGCAGCTTCGGAGGGGGCTACGAGCAGTACTTC
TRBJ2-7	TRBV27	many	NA	CASSFGPRGGYEQYF	TGTGCCAGCAGTTTTGGGCCCAGGGGGGGCTACGAGCAGTACTTC
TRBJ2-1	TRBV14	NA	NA	CASSPLRAVDNEQFF	TGTGCCAGCAGCCCTCTAAGGGCGGTAGACAATGAGCAGTTCTTC
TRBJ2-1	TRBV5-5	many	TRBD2	CASTFAGGPYNEQFF	TGTGCCAGCACCTTTGCGGGAGGGCCGTACAATGAGCAGTTCTTC
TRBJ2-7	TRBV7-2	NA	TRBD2	CASSTSPTSGRAGYEQYF	TGTGCCAGCAGCACATCCCCGACTAGCGGGAGGGCCGGGTACGAGCAGTACTTC
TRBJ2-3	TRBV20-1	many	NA	CSARDRMGADTQYF	TGCAGTGCTAGAGATCGAATGGGGGCAGATACGCAGTATTTT
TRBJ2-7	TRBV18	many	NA	CASSSNRALEQYF	TGTGCCAGCTCATCAAACAGGGCCTTGGAGCAGTACTTC
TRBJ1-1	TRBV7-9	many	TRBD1	CASRSVDRGAEAFF	TGTGCCAGCCGCTCCGTTGACAGGGGAGCTGAAGCTTTCTTT
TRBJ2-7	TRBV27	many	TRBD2	CASSLGGSGYYEQYF	TGTGCCAGCAGTCTAGGTGGTAGCGGGTACTACGAGCAGTACTTC
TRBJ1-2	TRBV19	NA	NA	CASSMGLDYGYTF	TGTGCCAGTAGTATGGGCCTCGACTATGGCTACACCTTC
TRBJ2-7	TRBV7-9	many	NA	CASSSSAITGSYEQYF	TGTGCCAGCAGCTCTTCAGCGATCACAGGCTCCTACGAGCAGTACTTC
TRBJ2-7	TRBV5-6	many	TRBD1	CASSSDRGLYEQYF	TGTGCCAGCAGCTCGGACAGGGGTCTTTACGAGCAGTACTTC
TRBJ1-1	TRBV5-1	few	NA	CASSLQGDTEAFF	TGCGCCAGCAGCCTCCAGGGTGACACTGAAGCTTTCTTT